The 28 T cell receptor beta chains below were found in one sample sequenced in a study of T cell responses to AZD1222 COVID-19 vaccine. Measured with immunoSEQ multiplex PCR; TCRdb has only the in-frame clones, and not every one. Of 150,000 to 200,000 clones in the sample, 92% were seen once. The sample consisted of peripheral blood, taken 28 days after the second AZD1222 dose. These receptors were collected from an adult who received the AZD1222 COVID-19 vaccine.

This clone was seen more than once but under ten times. The chain carries TRBV27 and TRBJ2-1, with a possible D match to TRBD1 (7 bases). Germline CDR1 and CDR2: MNHEY and SMNVEV (reference sequence). The V and J ends lost 3 bases and 8 bases respectively, with 14 bases between them. This CDR3 has 14 residues. CDR3 sequence reads: CASSFVRGEHEQFF. The DNA of the CDR3 is TGTGCCAGCAGTTTCGTCAGGGGGGAGCATGAGCAGTTCTTC.

The CDR3 coding sequence is TGTGCCAGCAGTGAGATGGGGAATGGGATCTATGGCTACACCTTC. It is translated as CASSEMGNGIYGYTF. This chain connects TRBV6-1 to TRBJ1-2; D uncertain. Trimming pared 3 bases from V and 4 bases from J, leaving 15 bases between. The CDR3 is made up of 15 amino acids. From germline, CDR1 is MNHNS and CDR2 SASEGT.

V and J are TRBV11-2 and TRBJ2-3; 10 bases line up with TRBD1. V shed 6 bases and J 4 bases; nucleotides not matched to a gene: 19. The CDR3 has 19 amino acids. Germline CDR1 is SGHAT and CDR2 is FQNNGV. The CDR3 nucleotides read TGTGCCAGCAGGTTCGCTCGCGGGGGCCGGGACAGGGGTGCAGATACGCAGTATTTT. Amino acids: CASRFARGGRDRGADTQYF.

The V gene is TRBV12-3 or TRBV12-4, the J gene TRBJ1-1; D may be TRBD1 (6 bases). CDR3 length: 11 amino acids. Trimming removed 8 bases at V and 8 bases at J, with 12 bases between. CDR3 nucleotide sequence: TGTGCCAGCCGGTTGACAGGAGAAGCTTTCTTT. The encoded protein is CASRLTGEAFF.

The V and J genes are TRBV5-4 and TRBJ1-3; 9 bases line up with TRBD1. The J segment lost 6 bases and the V segment lost 0 bases, leaving 7 bases of the junction unmatched. This CDR3 is 16 amino acids long. Germline values: CDR1 SGHNT, CDR2 YYREEE (reference sequence). DNA of the CDR3: TGTGCCAGCAGCTTGGCCGGGACAGGGTGGGAAAACACCATATATTTT. It yields the protein CASSLAGTGWENTIYF.

The chain recombines TRBV19 with TRBJ1-3; D is uncertain. Trimming stripped 3 bases from V and 1 base from J, with 7 bases between. There are 14 residues in the CDR3. The V gene's germline CDR1 is LNHDA and CDR2 SQIVND (reference sequence). CDR3: CASSIAGSGNTIYF. In nucleotides, the CDR3 is TGTGCCAGTAGTATCGCGGGATCTGGAAACACCATATATTTT.

This sequence joins TRBV7-9 and TRBJ1-1; D may be TRBD1 (6 bases). Germline-derived CDR1 and CDR2 are SEHNR and FQNEAQ (reference sequence). Trimming stripped 1 base from V and 4 bases from J, with 19 bases between. This CDR3 is 17 amino acids long. CDR3 residues: CASSLGARAGDFTEAFF. The CDR3 region has the DNA TGTGCCAGCAGCTTAGGAGCCAGGGCAGGGGATTTCACTGAAGCTTTCTTT.

This chain joins TRBV18 and TRBJ1-5; 7 bases are shared with TRBD1. The CDR3 loop spans 15 amino acids. Germline trimming cut 4 bases from V and 6 bases from J; bases unmatched to any gene: 9. Germline values: CDR1 KGHSH, CDR2 LQKENI. This CDR3 reads CASSRGQPEAQPQHF. CDR3 nucleotide sequence: TGTGCCAGCTCACGGGGACAGCCGGAGGCTCAGCCCCAGCATTTT.

V and J are TRBV19 and TRBJ2-2; possible D gene TRBD1, 6 bases. The CDR3 has 14 amino acids. V was clipped by 8 bases and J by 2 bases, with 12 bases between them. The germline CDR1 and CDR2 sequences are LNHDA and SQIVND (reference sequence). Written as DNA, the CDR3 is TGTGCCAGTTGTTGGGGGCGCAACACCGGGGAGCTGTTTTTT. Residues: CASCWGRNTGELFF. Supplemented by reference TRBV19 and TRBJ2-2, the full variable domain reads DGGITQSPKYLFRKEGQNVTLSCEQNLNHDAMYWYRQDPGQGLRLIYYSQIVNDFQKGDIAEGYSVSREKKESFPLTVTSAQKNPTAFYLCASCWGRNTGELFFGEGSRLTVL.

The chain employs TRBV11-1 and TRBJ1-1, with TRBD1 matching 7 bases. V shed 6 bases and J 4 bases; nucleotides not matched to a gene: 5. There are 13 residues in the CDR3. CDR1 is SGHAT, CDR2 FQDESV, per germline (reference sequence). The CDR3 here is CASRKYRGTEAFF. The CDR3 DNA sequence: TGTGCCAGCAGAAAATACAGGGGCACTGAAGCTTTCTTT. Drawing the rest from reference TRBV11-1 and TRBJ1-1, the complete variable domain is EAEVAQSPRYKITEKSQAVAFWCDPISGHATLYWYRQILGQGPELLVQFQDESVVDDSQLPKDRFSAERLKGVDSTLKIQPAELGDSAMYLCASRKYRGTEAFFGQGTRLTVV.

The genes are TRBV6-6 and TRBJ1-1; D possibly corresponds to TRBD1 (6 bases). The germline V gene has CDR1 MNHNY and CDR2 SVGAGI (reference sequence). The CDR3 length is 12 residues. The V and J ends lost 6 bases and 6 bases respectively, with 11 bases between them. The CDR3 sequence is CASSHRVAEAFF. CDR3 nucleotide sequence: TGTGCCAGCAGCCACAGGGTCGCTGAAGCTTTCTTT.

The sample holds a few counts of this clone. The rearrangement uses TRBV6-5 and TRBJ1-1, with D unresolved. The CDR3 contains 15 residues. V was trimmed by 6 bases and J by 0 bases, leaving 14 bases between them. Looked up from germline, CDR1 is MNHEY and CDR2 is SVGAGI. For the CDR3, the DNA is TGTGCCAGCAGACCCATACGCGGCTTGAACACTGAAGCTTTCTTT. As protein: CASRPIRGLNTEAFF.

The J gene is TRBJ2-7, the V gene TRBV5-6, with D unresolved. Germline CDR1 and CDR2: SGHDT and YYEEEE. The V gene lost 1 base and the J gene lost 3 bases, with 8 bases spanning the gap. CDR3 size: 13 residues. The CDR3 spells CASSLTSNYEQYF. CDR3 sequence (DNA): TGTGCCAGCAGCTTGACCAGTAACTACGAGCAGTACTTC.

This rearrangement joins TRBV19 to TRBJ1-6; D gene unclear. V shed 9 bases and J shed 7 bases, with 13 bases lying between them. The CDR3 is 13 residues long. Germline-derived CDR1 and CDR2 are LNHDA and SQIVND (reference sequence). CDR3 coding DNA: TGTGCCAGCCACAGAGTTCCGAATTCACCCCTCCACTTT. This translates into CASHRVPNSPLHF.

The chain combines TRBV2 with TRBJ2-5, with D possibly being TRBD1 (6 bases). CDR3 size: 14 residues. Between the trimmed V and J ends, which lost 4 bases and 5 bases, there was a span of 14 bases. Germline assignment: CDR1 SNHLY and CDR2 FYNNEI. The CDR3 loop is CASSVQAGDETQYF. The CDR3 DNA is TGTGCCAGCAGTGTCCAGGCAGGGGACGAGACCCAGTACTTC.

The rearrangement joins TRBV2 to TRBJ1-6; the match to TRBD1 covers 7 bases. This CDR3 has 16 residues. Losses at the gene ends were 7 bases for V and 1 base for J; bases not matched to a gene: 7. The germline gives CDR1 SNHLY, CDR2 FYNNEI. CDR3 loop: CASKGQGGSYNSPLHF. DNA for the CDR3: TGTGCCAGCAAGGGGCAGGGGGGGTCCTATAATTCACCCCTCCACTTT.

CDR3 nucleotide sequence: TGTGCCAGCAGCCGAAGACAGGGTATAGATACGCAGTATTTT. Protein sequence: CASSRRQGIDTQYF. V gene TRBV13 combines with J gene TRBJ2-3, with 7 bases fitting TRBD1. The junction had 7 bases not matched to a gene; V was cut back by 5 bases and J by 5 bases. Germline CDR1 and CDR2: PRHDT and FYEKMQ (reference sequence). CDR3 length: 14 amino acids.

The J gene is TRBJ1-1, the V gene TRBV18; TRBD1 might be the D (6 bases). Germline V gene lookup returns CDR1 KGHSH and CDR2 LQKENI. The CDR3 sequence is 16 residues long. V was pared by 2 bases and J by 1 base, with 14 bases between. This CDR3 is CASSPAGVRGNTEAFF. DNA for the CDR3: TGTGCCAGCTCACCAGCAGGGGTCCGGGGGAACACTGAAGCTTTCTTT.

J is TRBJ2-6 and V is TRBV11-2; D call uncertain. Looked up from germline, CDR1 is SGHAT and CDR2 is FQNNGV. The CDR3 is 14 amino acids. Trimming took 5 bases from V and 0 from J, leaving 5 bases between them. CDR3 amino acids: CASSLYSGANVLTF. In nucleotides, the CDR3 is TGTGCCAGCAGCCTCTACTCTGGGGCCAACGTCCTGACTTTC. The entire variable domain, with the rest obtained from reference TRBV11-2 and TRBJ2-6, is as follows: EAGVAQSPRYKIIEKRQSVAFWCNPISGHATLYWYQQILGQGPKLLIQFQNNGVVDDSQLPKDRFSAERLKGVDSTLKIQPAKLEDSAVYLCASSLYSGANVLTFGAGSRLTVL.

This clone appeared a single time. The chain carries TRBV27 and TRBJ2-1; D gene ambiguous. CDR3 length equals 14 residues. CDR1 and CDR2 from the germline V gene are MNHEY and SMNVEV (reference sequence). V dropped 6 bases and J dropped 5 bases, with 14 bases sitting between them. In DNA form, the CDR3 reads TGTGCCAGCAGACTTGGGGTTGACGACAATGAGCAGTTCTTC. Translating it yields CASRLGVDDNEQFF.

The chain has TRBV11-3 and TRBJ2-1, with D unresolved. CDR3 length: 14 residues. Germline V gives CDR1 SGHNT, CDR2 YENEEA. Trimming stripped 3 bases from V and 7 bases from J, with 13 bases between. The CDR3 bases are TGTGCCAGCAGCTTCAGCCAGACACATAATGAGCAGTTCTTC. Amino acids: CASSFSQTHNEQFF.

The genes are TRBV7-2 and TRBJ2-3, with D possibly TRBD2 on 6 matching bases. The CDR3 has 14 residues. CDR1 and CDR2 (germline): SGHTA, FQGNSA. Trimming took off 1 base at V and 4 bases at J, with 9 bases between the two ends. CDR3 sequence (DNA): TGTGCCAGCAGCTTAGGCCCGGGGGCAGATACGCAGTATTTT. Its protein product is CASSLGPGADTQYF.

The gene calls are TRBV20-1 and TRBJ2-3; D uncertain. From germline, CDR1 is DFQATT and CDR2 SNEGSKA (reference sequence). The CDR3 contains 16 residues. V lost 3 bases and J 9 bases, leaving 25 bases between the germline ends. CDR3 nucleotide sequence: TGCAGTGCTAGTATCGTAAGGAGTTCCGGTCAAGAGACGCAGTATTTT. Translating gives CSASIVRSSGQETQYF.

This rearrangement joins TRBV2 to TRBJ2-5; 7 nucleotides agree with TRBD1. The V gene's germline CDR1 is SNHLY and CDR2 FYNNEI. V lost 3 bases, J lost 0 bases, and 4 bases stayed unmatched. CDR3 length equals 15 residues. The DNA of the CDR3 is TGTGCCAGCAGTGACTGGACAGGAAACCAAGAGACCCAGTACTTC. Its protein is CASSDWTGNQETQYF.

The rearrangement joins TRBV4-1 to TRBJ1-1, with TRBD1 matching over 7 bases. From germline, CDR1 is MGHRA and CDR2 YSYEKL. Trimming removed 1 base from V and 2 bases from J; junction bases left unmatched: 10. The CDR3 loop spans 17 amino acids. CDR3 residues: CASSQVPRQGPNTEAFF. The CDR3 DNA reads as TGCGCCAGCAGCCAAGTCCCCCGACAGGGCCCCAACACTGAAGCTTTCTTT.

The chain couples TRBV2 to TRBJ1-2; D not certain. Germline CDR1 SNHLY, CDR2 FYNNEI. This CDR3 spans 15 amino acids. The V gene lost 0 bases and the J gene lost 4 bases, with 12 bases spanning the gap. CDR3 sequence reads: CASSEAWSVGYGYTF. The CDR3 DNA follows: TGTGCCAGCAGTGAAGCGTGGAGCGTCGGCTATGGCTACACCTTC.

The V and J genes are TRBV7-9 and TRBJ2-5; D is ambiguous. V was clipped by 2 bases and J by 4 bases, with 11 bases between them. The CDR3 spans 14 residues. Germline-derived CDR1 and CDR2 are SEHNR and FQNEAQ (reference sequence). CDR3 in DNA: TGTGCCAGCAGCTTAAGTGCCAGGCGAGAGACCCAGTACTTC. The encoded protein is CASSLSARRETQYF.

The chain combines TRBV10-3 with TRBJ2-5; 11 bases fit TRBD2. The CDR3 is 15 residues long. Looked up from germline, CDR1 is ENHRY and CDR2 is SYGVKD. The V segment lost 7 bases and the J segment 1 base; nucleotides outside the gene matches: 5. CDR3 nucleotide sequence: TGTGCCATCAATCCTAGCGGGGGGATCCAAGAGACCCAGTACTTC. Translation gives CAINPSGGIQETQYF.